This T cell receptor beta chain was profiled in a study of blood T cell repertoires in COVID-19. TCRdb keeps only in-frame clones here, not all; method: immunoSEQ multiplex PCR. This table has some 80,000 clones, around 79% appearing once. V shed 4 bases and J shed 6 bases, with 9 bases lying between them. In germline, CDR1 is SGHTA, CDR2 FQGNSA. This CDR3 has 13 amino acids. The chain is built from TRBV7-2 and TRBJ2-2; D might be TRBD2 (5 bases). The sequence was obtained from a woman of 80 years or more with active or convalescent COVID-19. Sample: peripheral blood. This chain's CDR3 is CASSSDWAGELFF. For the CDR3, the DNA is TGTGCCAGCAGCTCGGACTGGGCCGGGGAGCTGTTTTTT.